This TCR beta chain was recovered during a study of CD4+ T cells in melanoma. General study results and limits: Diverse differentiation states were reported for melanoma neoantigen-specific CD4+ T cells. A reported correlation linked neoantigen-specific CD4+ T cells to CD8+, macrophage and B cell function.

The protocol was immunoSEQ multiplex PCR, while the TCRdb copy is restricted to in-frame clones and leaves out a portion. The sample gives some 9,900 clones, 55% to 75% of which show up once; more than 20% is in the top ten. In regard to this clone: Its antigen remains unknown.

Germline V gene data show CDR1 as SQVTM and CDR2 as ANQGSEA. The CDR3 has 11 amino acids. V shed 8 bases and J 8 bases; nucleotides not matched to a gene: 7. This sequence was found in a human donor with melanoma. This chain connects TRBV29-1 to TRBJ1-2; 8 bases line up with TRBD1. The sequencing sample was made of tumor tissue. CDR3 coding DNA: TGCAGCATAATACAGGGGGACGGCTACACCTTC. It yields the protein CSIIQGDGYTF. The full variable domain, completed using reference TRBV29-1 and TRBJ1-2, is SAVISQKPSRDICQRGTSLTIQCQVDSQVTMMFWYRQQPGQSLTLIATANQGSEATYESGFVIDKFPISRPNLTFSTLTVSNMSPEDSSIYLCSIIQGDGYTFGSGTRLTVV.